This TCR beta chain was sequenced during a study of T cell changes during pregnancy in multiple sclerosis. V lost 4 bases and J lost 1; bases outside the gene matches: 9. This CDR3 spans 17 amino acids. CDR1 is SGDLS and CDR2 is YYNGEE in the germline V gene. TCRdb keeps only in-frame clones here, not all; method: immunoSEQ multiplex PCR. The sample records 60,000 to 85,000 clones, around 92% being singletons. The gene calls are TRBV9 and TRBJ1-1; TRBD1 matches at 11 bases. Specimen: peripheral blood, collected in the first trimester of pregnancy. This receptor was taken from a female donor with multiple sclerosis, enrolled in a pregnancy study. CDR3 in amino acids: CASSRFGQGAGNTEAFF. CDR3 bases: TGTGCCAGCAGCAGATTTGGACAGGGGGCCGGGAACACTGAAGCTTTCTTT.